This T cell receptor beta chain was profiled in a study of blood T cell repertoires in COVID-19. Study-wide background: PBMCs, B-cell-depleted T cells, or T cells provided the cDNA or gDNA that made up the material.

Categorization into cohorts depended on clinical history that participants reported. In Cohort 3, a recovered donor had either two negative PCRs, clearance, or symptom resolution. Libraries were prepared by immunoSEQ multiplex PCR; TCRdb keeps only in-frame clonotypes and omits some of them. The sample holds 200,000 to 250,000 clones, about 84% seen once. The V and J ends lost 0 bases and 1 base respectively, with 4 bases between them. Looked up from germline, CDR1 is SGHRS and CDR2 is YFSETQ. CDR3 length equals 13 residues. The clonotype originates from a woman between 50 and 59 years old who had recovered from COVID-19. This chain connects TRBV5-1 to TRBJ1-1; D unresolved. The sequencing sample was made of PBMCs or T cells enriched from blood (not recorded which). The CDR3 DNA sequence: TGCGCCAGCAGCTTGGAGCAGAACACTGAAGCTTTCTTT. Its translation is CASSLEQNTEAFF.